This TCR beta chain is from a study of CD8 T cells in ankylosing spondylitis. This clonotype was counted many times. Its antigen is unknown. This CDR3 comprises 14 residues. In germline, CDR1 is LGHNA, CDR2 YSLEER. The V gene lost 0 bases and the J gene lost 4 bases, with 7 bases spanning the gap. Study-wide results and limits: Seemingly distinctive of ankylosing spondylitis blood was a TCR beta motif formed by eight highly homologous variants.

From the 5' RACE reads, TCRdb called clonotypes with MiXCR, one entry per CDR3 protein. The repertoire has 700,000 to 850,000 distinct CDR3 sequences, about 11% of them found once; the top ten carry roughly 0.51%. Specimen: blood, either unsorted or a sorted T cell fraction (not recorded which). The sequence derives from a male donor with ankylosing spondylitis. The chain couples TRBV4-3 to TRBJ1-5; D unresolved. The CDR3 DNA sequence: TGCGCCAGCAGCCAAGACGGACGAAATCAGCCCCAGCATTTT. Its translation is CASSQDGRNQPQHF.